The TCR beta chain under discussion was sequenced for a study of PD-L1 blockade in urothelial cancer. The V segment lost 2 bases and the J segment 11 bases; nucleotides outside the gene matches: 6. The CDR3 extends over 15 amino acids. The germline V gene encodes CDR1 LGHNA and CDR2 YSLEER. PCRs each included synthetic TCR analog templates spiked in. Sequencing was performed with immunoSEQ multiplex PCR; in TCRdb, only in-frame clones are kept and a portion is missing. The repertoire holds roughly 43,000 clones, with 70% to 85% as singletons. J is TRBJ2-5 and V is TRBV4-3; 15 nucleotides match TRBD2. The sequencing here drew on PBMCs, taken around atezolizumab (anti-PD-L1) treatment. This clonotype was sampled from a man in his 70s with urothelial cancer. The CDR3 region has the DNA TGCGCCAGCAGCCAATCGGGGACTAGCGGGAGGCCGCAGTACTTC. Amino acid sequence: CASSQSGTSGRPQYF.